This passage covers 27 T cell receptor beta chains from one sample sequenced in a study of blood T cell repertoires in COVID-19. Sequencing was performed with immunoSEQ multiplex PCR; in TCRdb, only in-frame clones are kept and a portion is missing. The sample has around 250,000 clones, around four fifths seen once. Source material: peripheral blood. These receptors were obtained from a man aged 55 to 69 who had recovered from COVID-19.

This rearrangement joins TRBV28 to TRBJ1-1; D not resolved. The germline V gene has CDR1 MDHEN and CDR2 SYDVKM. V was trimmed by 5 bases and J by 11 bases, leaving 9 bases between them. CDR3 length equals 10 residues. The CDR3 coding sequence is TGTGCCAGCAGTCGGTCTTTCGCTTTCTTT. Translated, it gives CASSRSFAFF. Supplemented by reference TRBV28 and TRBJ1-1, the full variable domain reads DVKVTQSSRYLVKRTGEKVFLECVQDMDHENMFWYRQDPGLGLRLIYFSYDVKMKEKGDIPEGYSVSREKKERFSLILESASTNQTSMYLCASSRSFAFFGQGTRLTVV.

This clone was seen just once. V and J are TRBV27 and TRBJ2-1, with 11 bases that match TRBD2. The CDR3 runs to 18 residues. Germline V gene data show CDR1 as MNHEY and CDR2 as SMNVEV (reference sequence). Losses at the gene ends were 6 bases for V and 3 bases for J; bases not matched to a gene: 13. CDR3 bases: TGTGCCAGCAGCCGAGACAGTTTTGGGACTAGCGGCTACAATGAGCAGTTCTTC. Its translation: CASSRDSFGTSGYNEQFF.

Here the CDR3 reads CASSYTGTGVFF. The CDR3, as DNA: TGTGCCAGCAGTTACACAGGGACAGGAGTTTTCTTC. The genes are TRBV12-3 or TRBV12-4 and TRBJ2-1; 8 nucleotides match TRBD1. V lost 4 bases to trimming and J lost 16 bases; unmatched junction nucleotides: 9. There are 12 residues in the CDR3.

This sequence joins TRBV5-1 and TRBJ2-5; 7 bases fit TRBD1. Trimming took 0 bases from V and 4 from J; bases not matched to a gene: 9. CDR3 length: 16 amino acids. The germline V gene has CDR1 SGHRS and CDR2 YFSETQ. The DNA of the CDR3 is TGCGCCAGCAGCTTGGGGCACAGGGGCACGGGAGAGACCCAGTACTTC. Translating it yields CASSLGHRGTGETQYF.

The chain has TRBV14 and TRBJ2-1; D gene ambiguous. The germline gives CDR1 SGHDN, CDR2 FVKESK. This CDR3 region has 13 residues. The V end was cut by 7 bases, the J end by 9 bases, with 16 bases between. CDR3 bases: TGTGCCAGCATGGAACAGTGGTCAGGTGAGCAGTTCTTC. Translation gives CASMEQWSGEQFF. Drawing the rest from reference TRBV14 and TRBJ2-1, the complete variable domain is EAGVTQFPSHSVIEKGQTVTLRCDPISGHDNLYWYRRVMGKEIKFLLHFVKESKQDESGMPNNRFLAERTGGTYSTLKVQPAELEDSGVYFCASMEQWSGEQFFGPGTRLTVL.

This rearrangement joins TRBV28 to TRBJ1-6; possibly TRBD1 for D (6 bases). This CDR3 spans 17 amino acids. V lost 6 bases to trimming and J lost 5 bases, with 20 bases between them. Germline loops: CDR1 MDHEN, CDR2 SYDVKM. The CDR3, as DNA: TGTGCCAGCAGCTTGCCCCCACGTGGGACAAATAATTCACCCCTCCACTTT. Amino acids: CASSLPPRGTNNSPLHF.

The chain couples TRBV6-5 to TRBJ1-2; 7 nucleotides agree with TRBD1. Germline values: CDR1 MNHEY, CDR2 SVGAGI. This CDR3 has 14 residues. The ends lost 6 bases at V and 4 bases at J; junction bases unmatched: 8. DNA for the CDR3: TGTGCCAGCAGGGAGAGGGGGCCAGGCTATGGCTACACCTTC. It yields the protein CASRERGPGYGYTF.

The genes are TRBV29-1 and TRBJ2-7; 8 bases fit TRBD1. Unmatched junction bases numbered 14, after V lost 0 bases and J lost 7 bases. CDR3 length equals 16 residues. CDR1 is SQVTM and CDR2 is ANQGSEA in the germline V gene. CDR3 sequence reads: CSVEDRAGGRPGEQYF. The CDR3, as DNA: TGCAGCGTTGAAGATAGGGCAGGGGGCCGCCCGGGTGAGCAGTACTTC.

The chain couples TRBV5-4 to TRBJ2-1, with D perhaps matching TRBD2 (6 bases). Germline V gene lookup returns CDR1 SGHNT and CDR2 YYREEE (reference sequence). V dropped 7 bases and J dropped 6 bases, with 14 bases sitting between them. The CDR3 is 13 residues long. The CDR3 nucleotides read TGTGCCAGCGGGGGGAGTAGCCGCAATGAGCAGTTCTTC. Its translation: CASGGSSRNEQFF.

This chain joins TRBV18 and TRBJ1-2; the match to TRBD1 covers 9 bases. The trim removed 3 bases at V and 0 bases at J, leaving 2 bases unmatched. The germline V gene encodes CDR1 KGHSH and CDR2 LQKENI. This CDR3 is built from 15 residues. The CDR3 nucleotides are TGTGCCAGCTCACCCGGGGACAGGGCTAACTATGGCTACACCTTC. Protein: CASSPGDRANYGYTF.

This clone turned up a few times. V gene TRBV2 combines with J gene TRBJ2-5, with TRBD1 matching over 7 bases. J gave up 5 bases and V 4 bases, and 4 bases lay outside the gene matches. CDR1 is SNHLY, CDR2 FYNNEI, per germline. The CDR3 loop spans 13 amino acids. In nucleotides, the CDR3 is TGTGCCAGCAGTGCTAGGACAGGCGAGACCCAGTACTTC. It yields the protein CASSARTGETQYF.

This clone came up a few times. The rearrangement joins TRBV2 to TRBJ1-5, with TRBD1 matching over 8 bases. CDR1 and CDR2 from the germline V gene are SNHLY and FYNNEI. The CDR3 consists of 14 residues. Trimming cost V 6 bases and J 4 bases; bases outside gene matches: 5. CDR3 bases: TGTGCCAGCAGCAACAGGGGGAATAATCAGCCCCAGCATTTT. This gives the protein CASSNRGNNQPQHF.

This clone has just one count. This chain joins TRBV5-4 and TRBJ2-4; 10 bases fit TRBD2. With 3 bases clipped from V and 7 bases from J, the junction kept 16 bases outside the gene matches. The CDR3 loop spans 18 amino acids. Germline assignment: CDR1 SGHNT and CDR2 YYREEE (reference sequence). DNA of the CDR3: TGTGCCAGCAGCTCCAACACCGGGGCTAGCGGGAGTAGGAACATTCAGTACTTC. It yields the protein CASSSNTGASGSRNIQYF.

This rearrangement joins TRBV19 to TRBJ1-5, with 10 nucleotides matching TRBD1. Germline V gives CDR1 LNHDA, CDR2 SQIVND (reference sequence). The ends lost 3 bases at V and 4 bases at J; junction bases unmatched: 9. The CDR3 has 17 amino acids. CDR3: CASSMSGTGALNQPQHF. The CDR3 DNA reads as TGTGCCAGTAGTATGTCTGGGACAGGGGCACTAAATCAGCCCCAGCATTTT.

This clone was seen a few times. V and J are TRBV29-1 and TRBJ2-3, with 8 bases fitting TRBD2. Germline V gene lookup returns CDR1 SQVTM and CDR2 ANQGSEA. The junction had 7 bases not matched to a gene; V was cut back by 1 base and J by 1 base. CDR3 length equals 16 residues. The CDR3: CSVEGAIAGRTDTQYF. The CDR3 DNA is TGCAGCGTTGAAGGGGCGATAGCGGGACGCACAGATACGCAGTATTTT.

The DNA for the CDR3 is TGTGCCAGCAGCAGAACCAGGACAGGGGTGAGCAATCAGCCCCAGCATTTT. This translates into CASSRTRTGVSNQPQHF. J is TRBJ1-5 and V is TRBV5-8, with 9 bases lining up with TRBD1. The CDR3 contains 17 residues. Germline lookup yields CDR1 SGHTS and CDR2 YDEGEE. With V trimmed by 4 bases and J by 1 base, 9 bases remained unmatched.

To note about this clone: The sample has other DNA sequences that encode this CDR3 too. The rearrangement joins TRBV5-1 to TRBJ1-1; tentative D call: TRBD1 (5 bases). This CDR3 region has 13 residues. Trimming stripped 1 base from V and 1 base from J, with 5 bases between. The germline V gene has CDR1 SGHRS and CDR2 YFSETQ. CDR3 nucleotides: TGCGCCAGCAGCTTGCAGGGGAACACTGAAGCTTTCTTT. This gives the protein CASSLQGNTEAFF.

The rearrangement joins TRBV28 to TRBJ1-2; TRBD1 aligns across 11 bases. V trimming: 5 bases; J trimming: 6 bases; junction bases outside the gene matches: 5. In germline, CDR1 is MDHEN, CDR2 SYDVKM. The CDR3 sequence is 14 residues long. For the CDR3, the DNA is TGTGCCAGCAGTCCGGACAGGGGGCTGGATGGCTACACCTTC. Translation gives CASSPDRGLDGYTF.

This chain connects TRBV19 to TRBJ2-7, with D tentatively TRBD2 (6 bases). Trimming pared 6 bases from V and 2 bases from J, leaving 8 bases between. Germline CDR1 is LNHDA and CDR2 is SQIVND (reference sequence). CDR3 length: 12 residues. The CDR3 DNA sequence: TGTGCCAGTAGCCCGGGGGCCTACGAGCAGTACTTC. This translates into CASSPGAYEQYF.

The V call is TRBV19, the J call TRBJ2-2; D gene ambiguous. V shed 3 bases and J shed 10 bases, with 12 bases lying between them. CDR1 LNHDA and CDR2 SQIVND come from the germline V gene (reference sequence). This CDR3 contains 13 residues. The CDR3 reads CASSINSRAELFF. The CDR3 DNA reads TGTGCCAGTAGTATCAACAGTAGAGCGGAGCTGTTTTTT.

The chain recombines TRBV7-7 with TRBJ2-4, with TRBD1 matching over 12 bases. The ends lost 3 bases at V and 1 base at J; junction bases unmatched: 7. Germline lookup yields CDR1 SSHAT and CDR2 FNYEAQ (reference sequence). CDR3 length equals 18 residues. This chain's CDR3 is CASSFGTGGDRAKNIQYF. CDR3 bases: TGTGCCAGCAGCTTTGGGACAGGGGGCGATCGGGCCAAAAACATTCAGTACTTC.

V gene TRBV6-4 combines with J gene TRBJ1-4; D is uncertain. The CDR3 is 14 amino acids. Germline V CDR1 and CDR2: MRHNA, SNTAGT. V was clipped by 6 bases and J by 7 bases, with 15 bases between them. For the CDR3, the DNA is TGTGCCAGCAGCGCCGTTTCCGGAGGTGAAAAACTGTTTTTT. Residues: CASSAVSGGEKLFF.

The chain recombines TRBV23-1 with TRBJ1-5; tentative D call: TRBD1 (5 bases). TRBV23-1 is designated an ORF whose function remains uncertain. V was cut by 0 bases and J by 5 bases, with 11 bases left in between. The CDR3 totals 15 residues. CDR3 bases: TGCGCCAGCAGTCAATCGGAAGGGGTTGATCAGCCCCAGCATTTT. Translation: CASSQSEGVDQPQHF.

V is TRBV5-1 and J is TRBJ2-2, with TRBD1 as a possible D gene (5 bases). V lost 4 bases to trimming and J lost 5 bases, with 15 bases between them. This CDR3 spans 15 amino acids. Germline V gene sequence: CDR1 SGHRS, CDR2 YFSETQ. CDR3 amino acids: CASSPVAGSTGELFF. CDR3 nucleotide sequence: TGCGCCAGCAGCCCCGTTGCAGGGTCGACCGGGGAGCTGTTTTTT.

This rearrangement joins TRBV3-1 (or the pseudogene TRBV3-2) to TRBJ1-1; D possibly corresponds to TRBD1 (5 bases). CDR3 length: 13 residues. Trimming took off 4 bases at V and 6 bases at J, with 12 bases between the two ends. Germline V gene data show CDR1 as LGHDT and CDR2 as YNNKEL (reference sequence). CDR3 region: CASSPPDSSEAFF. The CDR3 coding sequence is TGTGCCAGCAGCCCACCCGACAGCTCTGAAGCTTTCTTT.

The chain combines TRBV5-1 with TRBJ1-4, with D unresolved. Germline V gives CDR1 SGHRS, CDR2 YFSETQ. V was pared by 0 bases and J by 8 bases, with 8 bases between. The CDR3 is 13 residues long. The CDR3 spells CASSLGGREKLFF. Here the CDR3 DNA reads TGCGCCAGCAGCTTGGGCGGGCGGGAAAAACTGTTTTTT.

V and J are TRBV5-1 and TRBJ2-4; TRBD2 matches 10 bases. Germline V lookup: CDR1 SGHRS, CDR2 YFSETQ. Losses at the gene ends were 1 base for V and 3 bases for J; bases not matched to a gene: 1. The CDR3 is 15 residues long. The CDR3 sequence: CASSLTSGNKNIQYF. Here the CDR3 DNA reads TGCGCCAGCAGCTTGACTAGCGGGAACAAAAACATTCAGTACTTC.